This passage covers 6 T cell receptor beta chains from one sample sequenced in a study of T-cell memory formation after mild COVID-19. MiXCR, applied by TCRdb to the 5' RACE reads, yields one record per CDR3 protein. Of 360,000 or so distinct CDR3 sequences in the sample, 25% to 30% are singletons; the top ten hold about 14%. Material: PBMCs or a T cell subset sorted from them (not recorded which). These receptors originate from an adult woman who had mild COVID-19 (a few samples of this study predate the infection). Cell type and time point are not known.

The rearrangement uses TRBV5-1 and TRBJ2-5; 8 nucleotides align to TRBD1. CDR1 and CDR2 (germline): SGHRS, YFSETQ. The CDR3 extends over 16 amino acids. Losses at the gene ends were 4 bases for V and 4 bases for J; bases not matched to a gene: 12. The CDR3 DNA is TGCGCCAGCAGCCCGGTGGTAGGACAGGGAGGAGAGACCCAGTACTTC. Translated, it gives CASSPVVGQGGETQYF. Using reference TRBV5-1 and TRBJ2-5 for the parts outside the CDR3, the full variable domain is KAGVTQTPRYLIKTRGQQVTLSCSPISGHRSVSWYQQTPGQGLQFLFEYFSETQRNKGNFPGRFSGRQFSNSRSEMNVSTLELGDSALYLCASSPVVGQGGETQYFGPGTRLLVL.

This clonotype was observed a handful of times. The chain has TRBV29-1 and TRBJ1-2; D might be TRBD1 (6 bases). The length of the CDR3 is 12 residues. Germline V gives CDR1 SQVTM, CDR2 ANQGSEA. Trimming removed 4 bases at V and 8 bases at J, with 14 bases between. Written as DNA, the CDR3 is TGCAGCGTTGGGGCACAGGGAAAAGGCTACACCTTC. Its translation is CSVGAQGKGYTF.

The J gene is TRBJ1-6, the V gene TRBV12-3 or TRBV12-4; 7 positions match TRBD1. This CDR3 has 13 amino acids. V lost 7 bases to trimming and J lost 10 bases; unmatched junction nucleotides: 7. The CDR3 loop reads CASIKNRGSPLHF. The DNA of the CDR3 is TGTGCCAGCATCAAAAACAGGGGATCACCCCTCCACTTT.

This sequence joins TRBV27 and TRBJ1-5; 8 nucleotides agree with TRBD1. Unmatched junction bases numbered 0, after V lost 4 bases and J lost 4 bases. The CDR3 extends over 13 amino acids. The germline gives CDR1 MNHEY, CDR2 SMNVEV (reference sequence). CDR3 in amino acids: CASSWTGNQPQHF. Here the CDR3 DNA reads TGTGCCAGCAGTTGGACAGGGAATCAGCCCCAGCATTTT.

The CDR3 DNA is TGTGCCAGCAGCAAAGGGGAGGGCTCCTACAATGAGCAGTTCTTC. Encoded protein: CASSKGEGSYNEQFF. This chain links TRBV21-1 with TRBJ2-1. TRBV21-1 constitutes a pseudogene. The CDR3 contains 15 residues.

The chain couples TRBV12-3 or TRBV12-4 to TRBJ2-1; TRBD1 or TRBD2 may be the D gene (5 bases each). V lost 8 bases and J 7 bases, leaving 15 bases between the germline ends. The CDR3 has 13 amino acids. The CDR3 DNA is TGTGCCAGCGCCCTCCCGGGGACGAATGAGCAGTTCTTC. As protein: CASALPGTNEQFF.